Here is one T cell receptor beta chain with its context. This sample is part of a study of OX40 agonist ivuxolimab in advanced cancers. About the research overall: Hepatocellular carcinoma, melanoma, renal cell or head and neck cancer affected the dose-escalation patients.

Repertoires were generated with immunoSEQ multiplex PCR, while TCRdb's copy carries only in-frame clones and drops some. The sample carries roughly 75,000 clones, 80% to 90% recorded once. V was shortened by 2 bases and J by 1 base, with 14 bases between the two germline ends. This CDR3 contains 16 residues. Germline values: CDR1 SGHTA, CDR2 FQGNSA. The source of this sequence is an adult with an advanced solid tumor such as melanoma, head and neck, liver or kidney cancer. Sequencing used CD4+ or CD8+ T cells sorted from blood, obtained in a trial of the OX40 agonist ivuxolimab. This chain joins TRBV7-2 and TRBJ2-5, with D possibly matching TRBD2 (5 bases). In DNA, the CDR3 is TGTGCCAGCAGCTTAACCTCGGGAAGCGGCCAAGAGACCCAGTACTTC. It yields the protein CASSLTSGSGQETQYF.